This TCR beta chain was sequenced in a study of follicular helper T cells after annual influenza vaccination. Time point denoted: 2015-2016 season, pre-vaccination. This clone was detected only once. Some clones are missing from TCRdb's copy, which holds only in-frame ones; the method was immunoSEQ multiplex PCR. The sample includes some 6,000 clones, 82% seen only once; the top ten take roughly 0.74%. Here the sequenced sample was CXCR5- memory CD4+ T cells sorted from blood, taken on the day of influenza vaccination. The receptor's source is an adult who received the influenza vaccine.

The CDR3 nucleotides are TGTGCCAGCAGTGAGGTACTAGCGGGGCGGTCGGGGACCCAGTACTTC. Protein product: CASSEVLAGRSGTQYF. The chain carries TRBV6-1 and TRBJ2-5; TRBD2 aligns across 10 bases. The CDR3 sequence is 16 residues long. Losses at the gene ends were 3 bases for V and 7 bases for J; bases not matched to a gene: 11. Germline V gene sequence: CDR1 MNHNS, CDR2 SASEGT.